This T cell receptor beta chain was identified in a study of blood T cell repertoires in COVID-19. Original methodology: Amplification of reference gene primers provided the estimated nucleated cell counts. Repertoires were generated with immunoSEQ multiplex PCR, while TCRdb's copy carries only in-frame clones and drops some. The V and J calls and clone size come from that table; D and trimming were worked out from the DNA. The sample includes a few hundred thousand clones, around 85% seen only once; the top ten take approximately 3.6%. In germline, CDR1 is SGHAT, CDR2 FQDESV (reference sequence). The CDR3 is 14 amino acids. Trimming removed 1 base at V and 8 bases at J, with 12 bases between. This clone came up a few times.

Sequencing used peripheral blood. This chain links TRBV11-1 with TRBJ2-1, with a tentative D call TRBD2 (5 bases). The receptor comes from a woman under 30 with acute or convalescent COVID-19. The CDR3 spells CASSLGRLMDEQFF. The CDR3 DNA reads TGTGCCAGCAGCTTAGGGAGGCTCATGGATGAGCAGTTCTTC. Drawing the rest from reference TRBV11-1 and TRBJ2-1, the complete variable domain is EAEVAQSPRYKITEKSQAVAFWCDPISGHATLYWYRQILGQGPELLVQFQDESVVDDSQLPKDRFSAERLKGVDSTLKIQPAELGDSAMYLCASSLGRLMDEQFFGPGTRLTVL.